These T cell receptor beta chains were read from a single sample in a study of CD8 T cells in ankylosing spondylitis. TCRdb reprocessed the 5' RACE reads via MiXCR and lists one record per CDR3 protein. The repertoire has 500,000 to 550,000 distinct CDR3 sequences, about an eighth of them found once; the top ten carry almost 7%. The specimen sequenced was blood, either unsorted or a sorted T cell fraction (not recorded which). All receptors come from a male donor with ankylosing spondylitis. Each CDR3 is given with its conserved first and last residue. Each record gives: J gene, V gene, D gene, clone size, CDR3 DNA, CDR3 protein. D genes are given only for firm matches. Not every row has a clone size; where given, it reads once, few, many or a size class.

J: TRBJ2-1
V: TRBV12-5
D: TRBD1
size: NA
DNA: TGTGCTAGATCCCACGGACAGGGGAAGTCCTACAATGAGCAGTTCTTC
CDR3: CARSHGQGKSYNEQFF

J: TRBJ1-1
V: TRBV12-3/TRBV12-4
D: NA
size: many
DNA: TGTGCCAGCAGTCCCCCGACAGGCGGGACTGAAGCTTTCTTT
CDR3: CASSPPTGGTEAFF

J: TRBJ2-5
V: TRBV27
D: NA
size: few
DNA: TGTGCCAGCAGCCAGGGGTTGCCCAAAGAGACCCAGTACTTC
CDR3: CASSQGLPKETQYF

J: TRBJ1-6
V: TRBV7-9
D: NA
size: NA
DNA: TGTGCCAGCATCCCAAGCGGGGCAGGGGCAACCCTCCACTTT
CDR3: CASIPSGAGATLHF

J: TRBJ2-1
V: TRBV7-8
D: NA
size: few
DNA: TGTGCCAGCAGCCCGAGGCGAACCTCCTACAATGAGCAGTTCTTC
CDR3: CASSPRRTSYNEQFF

J: TRBJ2-5
V: TRBV4-1
D: TRBD1
size: NA
DNA: TGCGCCAGCAGCCAAGATTTGGCGGCAGGGGGGACCCAGTACTTC
CDR3: CASSQDLAAGGTQYF

J: TRBJ2-3
V: TRBV7-9
D: NA
size: NA
DNA: TGTGCCAGCAATACAGCGGATACGCAGTATTTT
CDR3: CASNTADTQYF

J: TRBJ1-6
V: TRBV2
D: NA
size: many
DNA: TGTGCCAGCAGAGAACAGGGTTTCTATAATTCACCCCTCCACTTT
CDR3: CASREQGFYNSPLHF

J: TRBJ1-5
V: TRBV29-1
D: TRBD1
size: NA
DNA: TGCAGCGCCAGGACAGGGGTGGCAGGGCCCCAGCATTTT
CDR3: CSARTGVAGPQHF

J: TRBJ2-5
V: TRBV24-1
D: NA
size: few
DNA: TGTGCCACCAGTGATCCCGTCTCCCTAGGGACCGAGACCCAGTACTTC
CDR3: CATSDPVSLGTETQYF

J: TRBJ2-1
V: TRBV12-3/TRBV12-4
D: NA
size: NA
DNA: TGTGCCAGCAGGGAGGACAGCTACAATGAGCAGTTCTTC
CDR3: CASREDSYNEQFF

J: TRBJ2-1
V: TRBV29-1
D: NA
size: NA
DNA: TGCAGCGCCGCGTCCCAAATAAATGAGCAGTTCTTC
CDR3: CSAASQINEQFF

J: TRBJ2-7
V: TRBV19
D: TRBD2
size: NA
DNA: TGTGCCAGTAGTATCGCTAGCGGGATGTACGAGCAGTACTTC
CDR3: CASSIASGMYEQYF

J: TRBJ1-2
V: TRBV20-1
D: NA
size: NA
DNA: TGCAGTATAGACAGCGTGAATGGTGGCTACACCTTC
CDR3: CSIDSVNGGYTF

J: TRBJ1-1
V: TRBV5-1
D: NA
size: many
DNA: TGCGCCAGCAGCCGAGGAGTGGGGTGGTCTGAAGCTTTCTTT
CDR3: CASSRGVGWSEAFF

J: TRBJ1-2
V: TRBV28
D: NA
size: NA
DNA: TGTGCCAGCAGTCTATGGCGGGGGGGGGACTATGGCTACACCTTC
CDR3: CASSLWRGGDYGYTF

J: TRBJ2-2
V: TRBV5-1
D: NA
size: many
DNA: TGCGCCAGCAGCCGGGTGGGGCTGGACACCGGGGAGCTGTTTTTT
CDR3: CASSRVGLDTGELFF

J: TRBJ2-2
V: TRBV5-1
D: TRBD2
size: NA
DNA: TGCGCCAGCACCATAAGGGCTAGCGGGGGAAACACCGGGGAGCTGTTTTTT
CDR3: CASTIRASGGNTGELFF

J: TRBJ2-1
V: TRBV6-5
D: NA
size: few
DNA: TGTGCCAGCAGTTCCACTGAGGTTGGTGGGAATGAGCAGTTCTTC
CDR3: CASSSTEVGGNEQFF

J: TRBJ1-5
V: TRBV9
D: NA
size: NA
DNA: TGTGCCAGCAGCGTTACCCTACCGTGGGGGGGTCAGCCCCAGCATTTT
CDR3: CASSVTLPWGGQPQHF

J: TRBJ1-6
V: TRBV5-6
D: NA
size: NA
DNA: TGTGCCAGCAGCTTGGACCCCAATTCACCCCTCCACTTT
CDR3: CASSLDPNSPLHF

J: TRBJ1-4
V: TRBV5-6
D: NA
size: few
DNA: TGTGCCAGCAGCTCGGGGGCGCGCAATGAAAAACTGTTTTTT
CDR3: CASSSGARNEKLFF

J: TRBJ1-1
V: TRBV20-1
D: NA
size: NA
DNA: TGCAGTGCTAGTGGTGAGCTTGAAGCTTTCTTT
CDR3: CSASGELEAFF

J: TRBJ2-2
V: TRBV5-6
D: TRBD2
size: many
DNA: TGTGCCAGCAGCTCGACGGTTAGCGGGAGTCTAAGGACCGGGGAGCTGTTTTTT
CDR3: CASSSTVSGSLRTGELFF

J: TRBJ1-1
V: TRBV2
D: NA
size: many
DNA: TGTGCCAGCAGTCCCTCTCTAGGGATGAACACTGAAGCTTTCTTT
CDR3: CASSPSLGMNTEAFF

J: TRBJ1-1
V: TRBV9
D: NA
size: NA
DNA: TGTGCCAGCAGCCCCTGGGAAGGGAAAGCTTTCTTT
CDR3: CASSPWEGKAFF

J: TRBJ2-1
V: TRBV12-3/TRBV12-4
D: TRBD2
size: few
DNA: TGTGCCAGCAGTCCGGGACTAGCGGGAGGTAGGGACAATGAGCAGTTCTTC
CDR3: CASSPGLAGGRDNEQFF

J: TRBJ1-5
V: TRBV10-3
D: NA
size: NA
DNA: TGTGCCATCAGTGAAAGGTGGGATCAGCCCCAGCATTTT
CDR3: CAISERWDQPQHF

J: TRBJ1-4
V: TRBV11-2
D: NA
size: few
DNA: TGTGCCAGCAGCGCCCACAGGGCCTCTAATGAAAAACTGTTTTTT
CDR3: CASSAHRASNEKLFF

J: TRBJ1-5
V: TRBV12-3/TRBV12-4
D: TRBD1
size: many
DNA: TGTGCCAGCAGGGACAGGGCCAATCAGCCCCAGCATTTT
CDR3: CASRDRANQPQHF